These T cell receptor beta chains were read from a single sample in a study of response to subunit inactivated influenza vaccine. TCRdb re-called the RT-PCR reads with MiXCR, one entry per CDR3 protein. This table holds about 500,000 distinct CDR3 sequences, 10% to 15% found once. The sample here was PBMCs from blood, taken 40 to 50 days after vaccination. The receptors come from a man over 45 who received an inactivated influenza vaccine. CDR3s include the opening cysteine and the closing phenylalanine or tryptophan. A D gene is named only where the DNA matches it firmly. Part of the rows lack a size; the others show once, few, many or a class for expanded clones.

clone size	J gene	V gene	D gene	CDR3 DNA	CDR3 protein
-	TRBJ1-1	TRBV3-1	-	TGTGCCAGCAGCCAAGATCGCCCCGGCTTGCGGGACACTGAAGCTTTCTTT	CASSQDRPGLRDTEAFF
few	TRBJ1-1	TRBV7-9	-	TGTGCCAGCAGCCCAAATGAGGCTGAAGCTTTCTTT	CASSPNEAEAFF
few	TRBJ2-5	TRBV5-1	TRBD2	TGCGCCAGCAGCTCGAGCGGGAGGGCCGTAGAGACCCAGTACTTC	CASSSSGRAVETQYF
few	TRBJ1-6	TRBV7-6	-	TGTGCCAGCAGCTTAGCCCAGGCAAATTCACCCCTCCACTTT	CASSLAQANSPLHF
few	TRBJ1-5	TRBV7-2	-	TGTGCCAGCAGCCCCCAATTGGGGAATCAGCCCCAGCATTTT	CASSPQLGNQPQHF
many	TRBJ2-1	TRBV5-5	TRBD2	TGTGCCAGCAGCTTGGTTTCTAGCGGGAACAATGAGCAGTTCTTC	CASSLVSSGNNEQFF
many	TRBJ2-7	TRBV4-3	TRBD1	TGCGCCAGCAGCAGGGGACAGGGAGGTCCCTACGAGCAGTACTTC	CASSRGQGGPYEQYF
many	TRBJ2-5	TRBV4-3	TRBD2	TGCGCCAGCAGCCAAGATCAAACTAGCGGGAGGCAAGAGACCCAGTACTTC	CASSQDQTSGRQETQYF
-	TRBJ2-5	TRBV9	TRBD2	TGTGCCAGCGGACTAGCGGGGCTAAATAGAGAGACCCAGTACTTC	CASGLAGLNRETQYF
few	TRBJ2-2	TRBV20-1	TRBD1	TGCAGTGCTTCTTCGGGACAGGGGGACACCGGGGAGCTGTTTTTT	CSASSGQGDTGELFF
few	TRBJ1-4	TRBV4-1	-	TGCGCCAGCAGCCAAGTTCTCGGGGAAAAACTGTTTTTT	CASSQVLGEKLFF
few	TRBJ1-1	TRBV5-6	-	TGTGCCAGCAGCTTGGTAAAAGGTGTAATTGAAGCTTTCTTT	CASSLVKGVIEAFF
-	TRBJ2-1	TRBV7-9	TRBD2	TGTGCCAGCAGCTTGGAGGGAGGGCTTGCACAGTTCTTC	CASSLEGGLAQFF
few	TRBJ2-7	TRBV20-1	TRBD1	TGCAGTGCACCGACAGGGTCCTACGAGCAGTACTTC	CSAPTGSYEQYF
few	TRBJ2-3	TRBV5-1	-	TGCGCCAGCAGCTTCCACAGGGATATCACAGATACGCAGTATTTT	CASSFHRDITDTQYF
-	TRBJ2-1	TRBV27	TRBD2	TGTGCCAGCAGTAGACTAGCGGGAGAGGGGAACAATGAGCAGTTCTTC	CASSRLAGEGNNEQFF
few	TRBJ1-4	TRBV4-2	-	TGTGCCAGCAGTCATGAAGGGAGGGGTGAAAAACTGTTTTTT	CASSHEGRGEKLFF
few	TRBJ1-4	TRBV20-1	-	TGCAGTGCTCGCGTCGGACAGGAAAAACTGTTTTTT	CSARVGQEKLFF
-	TRBJ2-7	TRBV18	-	TGTGCCAGCTCAAACGACCTTCTATCCTACGAGCAGTACTTC	CASSNDLLSYEQYF
-	TRBJ2-5	TRBV3-1	-	TGTGCCAGCAGCCAAGTTTGGAGGGAAACTCCCAAAGAGACCCAGTACTTC	CASSQVWRETPKETQYF
few	TRBJ2-1	TRBV28	TRBD2	TGTGCCAGCATTCCCCCGGGACTAGCGGGAGTCTTGGCGTCCTACAATGAGCAGTTCTTC	CASIPPGLAGVLASYNEQFF
few	TRBJ2-3	TRBV4-2	-	TGTGCCAGCAGCCAAGAAGGAGGGTTCGGCCCCCGATGGACAGATACGCAGTATTTT	CASSQEGGFGPRWTDTQYF
-	TRBJ2-7	TRBV6-2/TRBV6-3	-	TGTGCCAGCAGTTACGTGGACAGCTACGAGCAGTACTTC	CASSYVDSYEQYF
-	TRBJ2-3	TRBV28	-	TGTGCCAGCAGTCCCCGAGGGTTCGGCTTCACAGATACGCAGTATTTT	CASSPRGFGFTDTQYF
-	TRBJ2-5	TRBV20-1	TRBD2	TGCAGTGCTAGGGGGGACTACAAAGAGACCCAGTACTTC	CSARGDYKETQYF
-	TRBJ2-2	TRBV20-1	TRBD2	TGCAGTGCTGCTGCGCTAGCGGGGAACACCGGGGAGCTGTTTTTT	CSAAALAGNTGELFF
-	TRBJ2-2	TRBV20-1	TRBD2	TGCAGTGCTAGTCGCGGGACTAGCGCCGGGGAGCTGTTTTTT	CSASRGTSAGELFF
few	TRBJ2-6	TRBV2	-	TGTGCCAGCAGTGAAGGGACACCCAAGTCTGGGGCCAACGTCCTGACTTTC	CASSEGTPKSGANVLTF
few	TRBJ2-1	TRBV28	-	TGTGCCAGCACCATCGGGGGTGAGCAGTTCTTC	CASTIGGEQFF
few	TRBJ2-1	TRBV5-1	-	TGCGCCAGCAGCTTGGAGGGACACGCCAATGAGCAGTTCTTC	CASSLEGHANEQFF
few	TRBJ2-7	TRBV10-3	-	TGTGCCATCAGTGAGAGCCGGGAGAGCTCCTACGAGCAGTACTTC	CAISESRESSYEQYF
-	TRBJ2-2	TRBV2	-	TGTGCCAGCAGTGACAGCAACACCGGGGAGCTGTTTTTT	CASSDSNTGELFF
many	TRBJ1-1	TRBV12-3/TRBV12-4	TRBD1	TGTGCCAGCAGTACTGGGGGGACAGGACCAGCTTTCTTT	CASSTGGTGPAFF
many	TRBJ2-5	TRBV2	-	TGTGCCAGCAGTGAGAGGGAGACCCAGTACTTC	CASSERETQYF